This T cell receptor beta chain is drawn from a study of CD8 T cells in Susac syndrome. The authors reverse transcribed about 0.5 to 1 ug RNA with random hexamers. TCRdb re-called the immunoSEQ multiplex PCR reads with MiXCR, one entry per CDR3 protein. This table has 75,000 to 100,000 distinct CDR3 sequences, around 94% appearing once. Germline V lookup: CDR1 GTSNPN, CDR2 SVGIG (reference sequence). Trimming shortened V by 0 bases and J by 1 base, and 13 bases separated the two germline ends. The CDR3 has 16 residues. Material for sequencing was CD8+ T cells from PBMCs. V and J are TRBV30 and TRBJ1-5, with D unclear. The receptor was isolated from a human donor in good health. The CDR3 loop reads CAWSVQGTPSNQPQHF. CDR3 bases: TGTGCCTGGAGTGTACAAGGCACCCCAAGCAATCAGCCCCAGCATTTT. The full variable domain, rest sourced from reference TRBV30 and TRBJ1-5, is SQTIHQWPATLVQPVGSPLSLECTVEGTSNPNLYWYRQAAGRGLQLLFYSVGIGQISSEVPQNLSASRPQDRQFILSSKKLLLSDSGFYLCAWSVQGTPSNQPQHFGDGTRLSIL.